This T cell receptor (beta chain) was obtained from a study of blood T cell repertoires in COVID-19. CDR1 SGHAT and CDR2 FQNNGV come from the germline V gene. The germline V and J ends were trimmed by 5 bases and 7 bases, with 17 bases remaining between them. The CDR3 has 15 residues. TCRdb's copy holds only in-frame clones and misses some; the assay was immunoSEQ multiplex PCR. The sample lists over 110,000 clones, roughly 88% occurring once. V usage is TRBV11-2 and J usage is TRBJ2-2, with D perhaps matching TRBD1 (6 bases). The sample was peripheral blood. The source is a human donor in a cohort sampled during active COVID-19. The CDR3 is CASSPKNRAGGELFF. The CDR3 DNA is TGTGCCAGCAGCCCCAAAAACAGGGCTGGCGGGGAGCTGTTTTTT.